Each of the 9 T cell receptor beta chains below was sequenced from the same sample in a study of cytomegalovirus exposure and HLA in healthy donors. The PCR ran on 60 Vbeta and 13 Jbeta primers. Using immunoSEQ multiplex PCR, the repertoire was profiled, and TCRdb retains in-frame clones only, with some absent. The sample lists under 200,000 clones, around 84% seen once, with under 2% in the top ten. Sequencing was carried out using PBMCs. These receptors all come from a man in his late teens or twenties in good health and CMV-seronegative.

This chain connects TRBV7-2 to TRBJ2-7; D is perhaps TRBD1 (5 bases). The V end was cut by 5 bases, the J end by 3 bases, with 14 bases between. Germline values: CDR1 SGHTA, CDR2 FQGNSA. This CDR3 is built from 14 residues. CDR3 sequence (DNA): TGTGCCAGCAGCCGTGACAGAGCAGGCTACGAGCAGTACTTC. Its translation is CASSRDRAGYEQYF.

This sequence joins TRBV5-4 and TRBJ2-7, with TRBD2 matching 10 bases. The CDR3 is 16 amino acids. The V segment lost 0 bases and the J segment 4 bases; nucleotides outside the gene matches: 7. The germline gives CDR1 SGHNT, CDR2 YYREEE (reference sequence). CDR3 amino acids: CASSLEAGGSGYEQYF. The DNA of the CDR3 is TGTGCCAGCAGCTTGGAAGCGGGGGGGTCAGGGTACGAGCAGTACTTC.

The CDR3 loop is CASSLDRVNGNTIYF. The DNA for the CDR3 is TGTGCCAGCAGCTTGGACAGGGTGAACGGAAACACCATATATTTT. The chain employs TRBV5-5 and TRBJ1-3; D perhaps matches TRBD1 (6 bases). Trimming cost V 0 bases and J 4 bases, with 11 bases left between them. Germline V CDR1 and CDR2: SGHKS, YYEKEE (reference sequence). The CDR3 covers 15 residues.

The CDR3 reads CASSIRGQQETQYF. CDR3 DNA sequence: TGTGCCAGTAGTATAAGGGGGCAGCAAGAGACCCAGTACTTC. V and J are TRBV19 and TRBJ2-5; TRBD1 agrees at 7 bases. V trimming: 2 bases; J trimming: 2 bases; junction bases outside the gene matches: 2. CDR3 length equals 14 residues. The germline V gene has CDR1 LNHDA and CDR2 SQIVND (reference sequence).

This chain joins TRBV15 and TRBJ1-5, with 8 bases aligning to TRBD1. The CDR3 is 14 amino acids. The trim removed 2 bases at V and 6 bases at J, leaving 3 bases unmatched. Germline CDR1 LNHNV, CDR2 YYDKDF (reference sequence). CDR3 DNA sequence: TGTGCCACCAGCAGACAGGGGGCAACTCAGCCCCAGCATTTT. Amino acids: CATSRQGATQPQHF.

The chain combines TRBV5-4 with TRBJ2-5; TRBD1 might be the D (6 bases). Matching the DNA end better, TRBJ2-7 makes the J call doubtful. This CDR3 spans 14 amino acids. Germline loops: CDR1 SGHNT, CDR2 YYREEE (reference sequence). CDR3: CASSFLPGDGEQYF. The CDR3 region has the DNA TGTGCCAGCAGCTTTCTGCCAGGGGACGGCGAGCAGTACTTC.

The V gene is TRBV5-1, the J gene TRBJ2-2, with 10 bases identical to TRBD2. The CDR3 extends over 16 amino acids. Trimming at V came to 4 bases and at J to 2 bases, leaving 5 bases not matched to a gene. The V gene's germline CDR1 is SGHRS and CDR2 YFSETQ. The CDR3 here is CASSLLAGANTGELFF. The CDR3 DNA reads as TGCGCCAGCAGCCTCCTAGCGGGAGCTAACACCGGGGAGCTGTTTTTT.

The rearrangement joins TRBV7-9 to TRBJ2-7, with 8 bases matching TRBD2. The V gene end was trimmed by 1 base and the J gene end by 11 bases; junction bases not matched to a gene: 4. CDR1 is SEHNR and CDR2 is FQNEAQ in the germline V gene (reference sequence). The CDR3 extends over 12 amino acids. CDR3 region: CASSLGAGVKYF. The CDR3 DNA reads TGTGCCAGCAGCTTAGGAGCGGGAGTTAAGTACTTC.

CDR3 amino acids: CASSLLSGMTVNGYTF. CDR3 nucleotide sequence: TGTGCCAGCAGCTTACTGTCAGGGATGACGGTTAATGGCTACACCTTC. V usage is TRBV27 and J usage is TRBJ1-2; D perhaps matches TRBD1 (5 bases). Between the trimmed V and J ends, which lost 6 bases and 6 bases, there was a span of 23 bases. The CDR3 length is 16 residues. CDR1 and CDR2 from the germline V gene are MNHEY and SMNVEV (reference sequence).